A selection of T cell receptor beta chains follows, all from one sample in a study of blood T cell repertoires in COVID-19. Produced via immunoSEQ multiplex PCR; TCRdb's table is partial and in-frame only. This sample has hundreds of thousands of clones, with approximately 86% found just once. Sequenced: peripheral blood. The source of these receptors is a man aged 70 or older with acute or convalescent COVID-19. Both conserved end residues are part of each CDR3. The D gene is left open where the match is weak. Size values are once, few and many counts, or a class for expanded clones, and some rows have none.

TRBD2	TRBV3-1/TRBV3-2	TRBJ2-7	once	CASSPKSGVTYEQYF	TGTGCCAGCAGCCCCAAAAGCGGGGTGACCTACGAGCAGTACTTC
TRBD2	TRBV18	TRBJ2-7	NA	CASTDGLAGSSEQYF	TGTGCCAGCACAGATGGGTTAGCGGGGAGTAGCGAGCAGTACTTC
TRBD2	TRBV7-3	TRBJ2-1	NA	CASSLLAGGSYNEQFF	TGTGCCAGCAGCTTACTTGCGGGGGGATCCTACAATGAGCAGTTCTTC
NA	TRBV6-5	TRBJ2-4	NA	CASMAGSKNIQYF	TGTGCCAGTATGGCCGGGAGCAAAAACATTCAGTACTTC
TRBD1	TRBV2	TRBJ1-5	NA	CASSDATGVSQPQHF	TGTGCCAGCAGTGATGCGACAGGGGTGAGTCAGCCCCAGCATTTT
NA	TRBV5-8	TRBJ2-3	NA	CASSLFRDTQYF	TGTGCCAGCAGCCTATTTAGAGATACGCAGTATTTT
NA	TRBV28	TRBJ2-5	NA	CASSQFEGVLSRETQYF	TGTGCCAGCAGTCAATTCGAGGGGGTGTTGTCGCGGGAGACCCAGTACTTC
TRBD1	TRBV5-1	TRBJ1-1	NA	CASSFTGTGNTEAFF	TGCGCCAGCAGCTTTACCGGGACAGGGAACACTGAAGCTTTCTTT
TRBD2	TRBV5-1	TRBJ2-5	NA	CASSVGGTTKETQYF	TGCGCCAGCAGCGTAGGTGGGACTACCAAAGAGACCCAGTACTTC
NA	TRBV9	TRBJ2-3	NA	CASSASVRDTQYF	TGTGCCAGCAGCGCCTCAGTAAGAGATACGCAGTATTTT
TRBD2	TRBV4-1	TRBJ2-3	NA	CASSQEGGLGLATQYF	TGCGCCAGCAGCCAAGAGGGGGGACTAGGGCTGGCCACGCAGTATTTT
TRBD1	TRBV3-1/TRBV3-2	TRBJ1-1	NA	CASRRGQGMNTEAFF	TGTGCCAGCAGGCGAGGACAGGGGATGAACACTGAAGCTTTCTTT
NA	TRBV6-6	TRBJ1-5	NA	CASSPTGDNQPQHF	TGTGCCAGCAGCCCAACAGGAGACAATCAGCCCCAGCATTTT
NA	TRBV24-1	TRBJ2-5	NA	CATSPDVQETQYF	TGTGCCACCAGCCCAGATGTCCAAGAGACCCAGTACTTC
TRBD2	TRBV30	TRBJ2-2	NA	CAWRPRGGGITGELFF	TGTGCCTGGAGACCCCGTGGCGGGGGGATCACCGGGGAGCTGTTTTTT
TRBD1	TRBV19	TRBJ1-2	NA	CASSQDRVGGYTF	TGTGCCAGTAGCCAGGACAGGGTGGGAGGCTACACCTTC
TRBD1	TRBV7-2	TRBJ2-3	NA	CASSDGTGGPDTQYF	TGTGCCAGCAGCGATGGGACAGGGGGGCCAGATACGCAGTATTTT
TRBD2	TRBV4-3	TRBJ2-5	NA	CASSQNRLAGTQAETQYF	TGCGCCAGCAGCCAAAACAGACTAGCGGGAACCCAGGCGGAGACCCAGTACTTC
TRBD1	TRBV19	TRBJ1-6	NA	CASRGQGGYNSPLHF	TGTGCCAGTAGGGGACAGGGAGGGTACAATTCACCCCTCCACTTT
TRBD1	TRBV4-2	TRBJ1-5	once	CASSTFGTANQPQHF	TGTGCCAGCAGCACGTTTGGGACAGCAAATCAGCCCCAGCATTTT
TRBD1	TRBV11-3	TRBJ2-2	NA	CASSDRTNTGELFF	TGTGCCAGTTCGGACAGGACGAACACCGGGGAGCTGTTTTTT
TRBD2	TRBV5-4	TRBJ2-2	once	CASSYSGSGTGELFF	TGTGCCAGCAGCTATAGCGGGAGCGGGACCGGGGAGCTGTTTTTT
NA	TRBV3-1/TRBV3-2	TRBJ2-6	NA	CASSQTLVAGTRSGANVLTF	TGTGCCAGCAGCCAAACCCTCGTTGCAGGGACTCGCTCTGGGGCCAACGTCCTGACTTTC
TRBD1	TRBV28	TRBJ1-2	NA	CASSRGQGSNYGYTF	TGTGCCAGCAGTCGGGGACAGGGAAGTAACTATGGCTACACCTTC
NA	TRBV5-1	TRBJ2-3	NA	CASSLVVSTDTQYF	TGCGCCAGCAGCTTAGTAGTGAGCACAGATACGCAGTATTTT
NA	TRBV3-1/TRBV3-2	TRBJ1-3	NA	CASSPTGISDTIYF	TGTGCCAGCAGCCCCACAGGGATCTCGGACACCATATATTTT
TRBD2	TRBV18	TRBJ2-1	NA	CASSPPSAGGSYNEQFF	TGTGCCAGCTCACCACCCTCGGCGGGGGGCTCCTACAATGAGCAGTTCTTC
NA	TRBV20-1	TRBJ1-6	NA	CSASLEGTYNSPLHF	TGCAGTGCTAGTTTGGAGGGGACCTATAATTCACCCCTCCACTTT
TRBD2	TRBV30	TRBJ2-3	few	CAWSVSGSTDTQYF	TGTGCCTGGAGTGTCAGCGGGAGTACAGATACGCAGTATTTT
NA	TRBV6-2/TRBV6-3	TRBJ1-1	NA	CASSYGNGAEAFF	TGTGCCAGCAGTTACGGTAACGGGGCTGAAGCTTTCTTT
NA	TRBV3-1/TRBV3-2	TRBJ1-3	NA	CASSQSPGGGGNTIYF	TGTGCCAGCAGCCAGAGTCCGGGAGGAGGCGGAAACACCATATATTTT
NA	TRBV28	TRBJ2-7	once	CASSSPRFYEQYF	TGTGCCAGCAGTTCCCCGCGGTTCTACGAGCAGTACTTC
TRBD1	TRBV28	TRBJ1-1	NA	CASSPHGTGGAYLAFF	TGTGCCAGCAGTCCCCACGGGACAGGGGGCGCGTATCTAGCTTTCTTT
NA	TRBV5-6	TRBJ2-7	NA	CASSFDRLSYEQYF	TGTGCCAGCAGCTTTGATCGGTTATCCTACGAGCAGTACTTC
NA	TRBV3-1/TRBV3-2	TRBJ2-7	once	CASSQVVHEQYF	TGTGCCAGCAGCCAAGTCGTCCACGAGCAGTACTTC
NA	TRBV7-8	TRBJ2-3	NA	CASSLVRDINTDTQYF	TGTGCCAGCAGCTTAGTACGGGACATAAATACAGATACGCAGTATTTT
NA	TRBV4-1	TRBJ1-2	NA	CASSQDGGFGGYTF	TGCGCCAGCAGCCAAGATGGGGGGTTTGGTGGCTACACCTTC
NA	TRBV23-1	TRBJ2-1	NA	CASPSNRGTEQFF	TGCGCCAGCCCCAGCAATCGGGGGACCGAGCAGTTCTTC
NA	TRBV30	TRBJ1-1	few	CAWSVGGPGLQGVFF	TGTGCCTGGAGTGTAGGGGGTCCAGGCCTACAGGGTGTATTCTTT
TRBD2	TRBV4-2	TRBJ2-1	NA	CASSQVAGGPGEQFF	TGTGCCAGCAGCCAAGTCGCGGGGGGGCCTGGTGAGCAGTTCTTC
NA	TRBV5-1	TRBJ1-4	NA	CASSLRGNEKLFF	TGCGCCAGCAGCTTGAGAGGGAATGAAAAACTGTTTTTT
NA	TRBV7-9	TRBJ1-6	NA	CASSFTDSPLHF	TGTGCCAGCAGCTTCACAGATTCACCCCTCCACTTT
TRBD1	TRBV6-2/TRBV6-3	TRBJ1-5	NA	CASSLEQGRPWEPQHF	TGTGCCAGCAGTTTGGAACAGGGGAGGCCCTGGGAGCCCCAGCATTTT
NA	TRBV30	TRBJ1-5	NA	CAWRGRGQPQHF	TGTGCCTGGAGGGGCAGGGGACAGCCCCAGCATTTT
TRBD1	TRBV6-5	TRBJ1-5	once	CASRETGNQPQHF	TGTGCCAGCCGAGAGACAGGGAATCAGCCCCAGCATTTT
NA	TRBV6-6	TRBJ1-2	NA	CASSPGDNYGYTF	TGTGCCAGCAGCCCGGGAGATAACTATGGCTACACCTTC
NA	TRBV28	TRBJ2-7	NA	CASSLLGLPDKQYF	TGTGCCAGCAGTTTATTGGGGCTCCCAGACAAGCAGTACTTC
TRBD1	TRBV6-5	TRBJ1-6	NA	CASSYSGTERNSPLHF	TGTGCCAGCAGTTACTCCGGGACAGAGCGGAATTCACCCCTCCACTTT
NA	TRBV5-5	TRBJ2-5	NA	CASSALQGQETQYF	TGTGCCAGCAGCGCACTACAGGGACAAGAGACCCAGTACTTC
TRBD2	TRBV27	TRBJ2-1	NA	CASSPLAGGRSWNEQFF	TGTGCCAGCAGTCCGTTAGCGGGAGGGCGGAGTTGGAATGAGCAGTTCTTC